The 25 T cell receptor beta chains in this list originate from one sample, sequenced in a study of T cell changes during pregnancy in multiple sclerosis. Profiled with immunoSEQ multiplex PCR; TCRdb holds only in-frame clones, not every one. The sample consists of 65,000 to 85,000 clones, under 90% of them appearing once. The material was peripheral blood, obtained after pregnancy. These receptors all come from a female donor in good health, enrolled as a control in a pregnancy study.

The V gene is TRBV2, the J gene TRBJ1-1; 9 bases agree with TRBD1. The CDR3 consists of 13 residues. CDR1 is SNHLY and CDR2 is FYNNEI in the germline V gene. V dropped 6 bases and J dropped 7; count of bases not matched to a gene: 6. As DNA, the CDR3 is TGTGCCAGCAGCCGGGACAGGGACCTTGAAGCTTTCTTT. This translates into CASSRDRDLEAFF.

V is TRBV9 and J is TRBJ1-5; the match to TRBD1 covers 9 bases. CDR1 SGDLS and CDR2 YYNGEE come from the germline V gene. This CDR3 is built from 14 residues. V dropped 3 bases and J dropped 2; count of bases not matched to a gene: 0. The CDR3 protein is CASSGTGGNQPQHF. In nucleotides, the CDR3 is TGTGCCAGCAGCGGGACAGGGGGCAATCAGCCCCAGCATTTT.

The rearrangement uses TRBV27 and TRBJ2-1, with 8 bases fitting TRBD2. The germline CDR1 and CDR2 sequences are MNHEY and SMNVEV (reference sequence). CDR3 length equals 16 residues. Germline trimming cut 8 bases from V and 4 bases from J; bases unmatched to any gene: 13. The DNA for the CDR3 is TGTGCCAGCCGGGTCGGGAGGGGGGCAGGTTACAATGAGCAGTTCTTC. Residues: CASRVGRGAGYNEQFF.

The chain recombines TRBV6-5 with TRBJ1-3; 10 bases line up with TRBD1. J gave up 3 bases and V 7 bases, and 6 bases lay outside the gene matches. This CDR3 has 15 residues. Germline loops: CDR1 MNHEY, CDR2 SVGAGI. The CDR3: CASTPDRGLGNTIYF. The DNA of the CDR3 is TGTGCCAGCACCCCTGACAGGGGGCTTGGAAACACCATATATTTT.

The V call is TRBV19, the J call TRBJ2-4; D might be TRBD1 (5 bases). Germline V gene data show CDR1 as LNHDA and CDR2 as SQIVND (reference sequence). V was trimmed by 7 bases and J by 3 bases, leaving 16 bases between them. The CDR3 runs to 15 residues. The CDR3: CASTPTVGGKNIQYF. As DNA, the CDR3 is TGTGCCAGTACTCCGACAGTTGGCGGCAAAAACATTCAGTACTTC.

V usage is TRBV6-5 and J usage is TRBJ1-1; 7 bases fit TRBD1. CDR3 length: 13 residues. The V and J ends lost 8 bases and 13 bases, in that order; junction bases with no gene match: 16. Germline V lookup: CDR1 MNHEY, CDR2 SVGAGI. The CDR3, as DNA: TGTGCCAGCCGCCGGGCAGGGGGTCGGGATGATTTCTTT. It is translated as CASRRAGGRDDFF.

J is TRBJ2-5 and V is TRBV6-1, with D maybe TRBD1 (6 bases). The CDR3 extends over 14 amino acids. The germline V gene encodes CDR1 MNHNS and CDR2 SASEGT. Trimming cost V 4 bases and J 5 bases, with 14 bases left between them. The CDR3 nucleotides read TGTGCCAGCAGTGTGCTGGGGGCGAGGGAGACCCAGTACTTC. As protein: CASSVLGARETQYF.

The chain combines TRBV2 with TRBJ2-2, with 8 positions matching TRBD1. CDR3 length equals 17 residues. The V gene's germline CDR1 is SNHLY and CDR2 FYNNEI. The ends lost 3 bases at V and 2 bases at J; junction bases unmatched: 8. The CDR3 DNA follows: TGTGCCAGCAGTGACGTTTTCGGGACAGGAAACACCGGGGAGCTGTTTTTT. Its translation is CASSDVFGTGNTGELFF.

This chain links TRBV19 with TRBJ1-2, with D perhaps TRBD1 (6 bases). Trimming stripped 5 bases from V and 8 bases from J, with 21 bases between. Germline assignment: CDR1 LNHDA and CDR2 SQIVND (reference sequence). The CDR3 extends over 15 amino acids. The CDR3 region has the DNA TGTGCCAGTAGTCCGGGGGGCTCGGACAGCCCAGGCTACACCTTC. Amino acid sequence: CASSPGGSDSPGYTF.

This rearrangement joins TRBV9 to TRBJ1-1; TRBD1 matches at 9 bases. Germline lookup yields CDR1 SGDLS and CDR2 YYNGEE. The ends lost 4 bases at V and 5 bases at J; junction bases unmatched: 12. This CDR3 has 16 residues. CDR3 residues: CASSNLKGQGWTEAFF. The CDR3 DNA follows: TGTGCCAGCAGCAACCTGAAGGGACAGGGATGGACTGAAGCTTTCTTT.

This chain links TRBV4-3 with TRBJ1-2; D is unresolved. The germline V gene has CDR1 LGHNA and CDR2 YSLEER. The length of the CDR3 is 14 residues. V was clipped by 0 bases and J by 4 bases, with 9 bases between them. DNA for the CDR3: TGCGCCAGCAGCCAAGATAGTACCCGCTATGGCTACACCTTC. This sequence encodes CASSQDSTRYGYTF.

V is TRBV25-1 and J is TRBJ1-1; TRBD1 matches at 11 bases. Germline V lookup: CDR1 MGHDK, CDR2 SYGVNS. CDR3 length: 16 residues. Trimming at V came to 4 bases and at J to 4 bases, leaving 8 bases not matched to a gene. CDR3: CASSGWTGGLGTEAFF. Here the CDR3 DNA reads TGTGCCAGCAGTGGGTGGACAGGGGGCCTTGGCACTGAAGCTTTCTTT.

This clone was counted once. The chain has TRBV9 and TRBJ1-2; 10 bases line up with TRBD1. V dropped 0 bases and J dropped 7; count of bases not matched to a gene: 9. CDR3 length: 16 residues. In germline, CDR1 is SGDLS, CDR2 YYNGEE. The CDR3 DNA sequence: TGTGCCAGCAGCGTAGTAGGGACAGGGGCCATTGTTGGCTACACCTTC. The encoded protein is CASSVVGTGAIVGYTF.

The chain recombines TRBV27 with TRBJ1-1, with D unresolved. CDR1 and CDR2 from the germline V gene are MNHEY and SMNVEV (reference sequence). The germline V and J ends were trimmed by 3 bases and 2 bases, with 10 bases remaining between them. The CDR3 length is 14 residues. The DNA of the CDR3 is TGTGCCAGCAGTTTTAGCAAGCGTAACACTGAAGCTTTCTTT. It translates to CASSFSKRNTEAFF.

The chain is built from TRBV2 and TRBJ2-2, with D hard to call. The V end was cut by 1 base, the J end by 6 bases, with 6 bases between. The CDR3 is made up of 13 amino acids. The V gene's germline CDR1 is SNHLY and CDR2 FYNNEI. As DNA, the CDR3 is TGTGCCAGCAGTGAAGAGTTAGCCGGGGAGCTGTTTTTT. Residues: CASSEELAGELFF.

The V call is TRBV7-8, the J call TRBJ2-1, with a weak D call TRBD1 (6 bases). The CDR3 spans 12 residues. V lost 3 bases and J 15 bases, leaving 15 bases between the germline ends. CDR1 is SGHVS, CDR2 FQNEAQ, per germline. In DNA, the CDR3 is TGTGCCAGCAGCTTCCATGGACAGTTCCTGTTCTTC. This sequence encodes CASSFHGQFLFF. The variable domain in full, completed from reference TRBV7-8 and TRBJ2-1, reads GAGVSQSPRYKVAKRGQDVALRCDPISGHVSLFWYQQALGQGPEFLTYFQNEAQLDKSGLPSDRFFAERPEGSVSTLKIQRTQQEDSAVYLCASSFHGQFLFFGPGTRLTVL.

This clone was picked up a small number of times. This chain joins TRBV6-1 and TRBJ1-1; D gene unclear. This CDR3 has 12 residues. V shed 4 bases and J shed 1 base, with 4 bases lying between them. CDR1 MNHNS and CDR2 SASEGT come from the germline V gene. Here the CDR3 reads CASSVSNTEAFF. The DNA of the CDR3 is TGTGCCAGCAGTGTATCGAACACTGAAGCTTTCTTT.

This rearrangement joins TRBV10-3 to TRBJ1-1, with D possibly matching TRBD1 (6 bases). Trimming shortened V by 3 bases and J by 5 bases, and 16 bases separated the two germline ends. CDR3 length equals 15 residues. From germline, CDR1 is ENHRY and CDR2 SYGVKD. The CDR3 protein is CAISDYGGPGTEAFF. CDR3 in DNA: TGTGCCATCAGTGATTACGGGGGGCCGGGGACTGAAGCTTTCTTT.

This chain links TRBV14 with TRBJ1-4; 7 nucleotides align to TRBD1. V gave up 6 bases and J gave up 1 base; unmatched junction bases: 5. The CDR3 loop spans 15 amino acids. Germline lookup yields CDR1 SGHDN and CDR2 FVKESK. Here the CDR3 DNA reads TGTGCCAGCAGTCCTCACAGGGGAACTAATGAAAAACTGTTTTTT. Protein sequence: CASSPHRGTNEKLFF.

The chain joins TRBV7-9 to TRBJ1-2, with TRBD1 identical over 8 bases. V lost 1 base to trimming and J lost 4 bases; unmatched junction nucleotides: 5. Germline-derived CDR1 and CDR2 are SEHNR and FQNEAQ (reference sequence). This CDR3 is 15 amino acids long. The CDR3 DNA reads TGTGCCAGCAGCTTAGACCAGGGGGCGACCTATGGCTACACCTTC. Translating it yields CASSLDQGATYGYTF.

This clone came up once. The J gene is TRBJ2-5, the V gene TRBV4-2; 8 bases line up with TRBD1. The CDR3 is made up of 14 amino acids. Losses at the gene ends were 4 bases for V and 3 bases for J; bases not matched to a gene: 4. Germline lookup yields CDR1 LGHNA and CDR2 YNFKEQ. DNA for the CDR3: TGTGCCAGCAGCCCCGGACAGGGAAAAGAGACCCAGTACTTC. Its protein is CASSPGQGKETQYF.

The V call is TRBV7-8, the J call TRBJ2-7, with 8 bases fitting TRBD1. The germline V gene has CDR1 SGHVS and CDR2 FQNEAQ. V lost 5 bases, J lost 3 bases, and 3 bases stayed unmatched. This CDR3 has 13 amino acids. The CDR3 spells CASSPGQVYEQYF. DNA for the CDR3: TGTGCCAGCAGCCCGGGACAGGTCTACGAGCAGTACTTC.

The chain links TRBV11-1 to TRBJ2-3; possibly TRBD2 for D (6 bases). Germline CDR1 and CDR2: SGHAT and FQDESV (reference sequence). Deletions cut 4 bases from V and 9 bases from J, with 17 bases between. The CDR3 is 14 amino acids. The CDR3 loop reads CASSSSVGGNTQYF. Here the CDR3 DNA reads TGTGCCAGCAGCTCTTCCGTCGGGGGAAACACGCAGTATTTT.

This chain links TRBV19 with TRBJ2-3; 12 nucleotides align to TRBD2. The CDR3 loop spans 17 amino acids. Trimming removed 0 bases from V and 5 bases from J; junction bases left unmatched: 6. Per the germline V gene, CDR1 is LNHDA and CDR2 is SQIVND (reference sequence). CDR3 protein: CASSIEASGGEGDTQYF. The CDR3 DNA sequence: TGTGCCAGTAGTATAGAGGCTAGCGGGGGGGAGGGAGATACGCAGTATTTT.

The chain combines TRBV6-5 with TRBJ1-1; D is possibly TRBD1 (6 bases). CDR3 length: 13 residues. Germline CDR1 and CDR2: MNHEY and SVGAGI. Trimming cost V 6 bases and J 6 bases, with 14 bases left between them. The CDR3 spells CASRPGGGPEAFF. CDR3 DNA: TGTGCCAGCAGACCCGGGGGGGGCCCTGAAGCTTTCTTT.